The source of this TCR beta chain is a study of T cell responses to AZD1222 COVID-19 vaccine. Overall study results and limits: It was only after the peak T cell response that any repertoires were sampled.

Here immunoSEQ multiplex PCR was the method, and the copy in TCRdb shows in-frame clones only, minus some. Here the sample spans approximately 130,000 clones, roughly 90% being singletons. Looked up from germline, CDR1 is SGHVS and CDR2 is FQNEAQ. CDR3 length: 14 residues. Trimming took 4 bases from V and 0 from J, leaving 10 bases between them. On this clone itself: As yet, its antigen is unknown.

The receptor was derived from an adult who received the AZD1222 COVID-19 vaccine. Sequenced here: peripheral blood, sampled 28 days after the second AZD1222 dose. This chain links TRBV7-8 with TRBJ2-7; D gene ambiguous. The CDR3 coding sequence is TGTGCCAGCAGCTCAACAGCTGGCTCCTACGAGCAGTACTTC. Its protein product is CASSSTAGSYEQYF. Full variable domain (rest looked up from reference TRBV7-8 and TRBJ2-7): GAGVSQSPRYKVAKRGQDVALRCDPISGHVSLFWYQQALGQGPEFLTYFQNEAQLDKSGLPSDRFFAERPEGSVSTLKIQRTQQEDSAVYLCASSSTAGSYEQYFGPGTRLTVT.